The next 5 T cell receptor beta chains were all read from a single sample in a study of T-cell memory formation after mild COVID-19. TCRdb reprocessed the 5' RACE reads with MiXCR, giving one entry per CDR3 protein. The sample includes 400,000 or so distinct CDR3 sequences, about 20% of them seen just once. The material sequenced was PBMCs or a T cell subset sorted from them (not recorded which). These receptors all come from an adult woman who had mild COVID-19 (a few samples of this study predate the infection). Cell type and time point are not known.

The chain is built from TRBV6-2 or TRBV6-3 and TRBJ1-5; D possibly corresponds to TRBD1 (5 bases). V lost 7 bases and J lost 5, with 18 bases in between. The germline V gene encodes CDR1 MNHEY and CDR2 SVGEGT. The CDR3 is made up of 15 amino acids. CDR3 sequence reads: CASTQVGAPDQPQHF. In DNA form, the CDR3 reads TGTGCCAGCACCCAGGTAGGGGCCCCGGATCAGCCCCAGCATTTT.

The chain has TRBV28 and TRBJ1-6, with D uncertain. Germline CDR1 and CDR2: MDHEN and SYDVKM. Trimming removed 6 bases from V and 11 bases from J, with 11 bases in between. The CDR3 extends over 12 amino acids. The CDR3 DNA follows: TGTGCCAGCAGCGCCCCATGGACACCCCTCCACTTT. It codes for CASSAPWTPLHF.

The V call is TRBV14, the J call TRBJ2-2; D remains ambiguous. The CDR3 loop spans 14 amino acids. The V and J ends lost 6 bases and 0 bases respectively, with 8 bases between them. The germline gives CDR1 SGHDN, CDR2 FVKESK. The CDR3 region is CASSTYANTGELFF. The CDR3 coding sequence is TGTGCCAGCAGTACCTATGCGAACACCGGGGAGCTGTTTTTT.

This clonotype came up a few times. V is TRBV12-3 or TRBV12-4 and J is TRBJ1-2; D might be TRBD1 (5 bases). V gave up 8 bases and J gave up 1 base, with 23 bases separating them. The CDR3 length is 17 residues. This CDR3 is CASADQAGTLFNYGYTF. CDR3 DNA: TGTGCCAGCGCTGACCAGGCAGGGACCCTTTTTAACTATGGCTACACCTTC.

The chain recombines TRBV29-1 with TRBJ2-7; TRBD1 agrees at 8 bases. Trimming removed 4 bases from V and 3 bases from J; junction bases left unmatched: 2. The CDR3 runs 12 residues. In germline, CDR1 is SQVTM, CDR2 ANQGSEA. CDR3 bases: TGCAGCGTTGGAGACAGGGGCTACGAGCAGTACTTC. This codes for CSVGDRGYEQYF.